This T cell receptor (beta chain) derives from a study of blood T cell repertoires in COVID-19. The CDR3 is 14 residues long. Trimming left V 7 bases short and J 1 base short, with 13 bases between. Germline CDR1 LNHDA, CDR2 SQIVND (reference sequence). The table came from immunoSEQ multiplex PCR; TCRdb's copy has only in-frame clones and leaves some out. The sample contains approximately 240,000 clones, around 82% of which appear only once. A single count supports this clone. The chain combines TRBV19 with TRBJ1-1; D might be TRBD1 (5 bases). Sequencing was performed on peripheral blood. The sequence was collected from a woman at least 80 years old with active or convalescent COVID-19. DNA for the CDR3: TGTGCCAGTAAGTTGGCCAGGGAGAACACTGAAGCTTTCTTT. This gives the protein CASKLARENTEAFF.